This record concerns one T cell receptor (beta chain) sequence. This sample's time point: 2014-2015 season, pre-vaccination. CDR1 and CDR2 from the germline V gene are KGHSH and LQKENI. V was clipped by 3 bases and J by 2 bases; unmatched bases: 1. The CDR3 extends over 14 amino acids. This sample stems from a study of follicular helper T cells after annual influenza vaccination. Sequencing used immunoSEQ multiplex PCR; TCRdb keeps in-frame clones, though not all of them. The sample includes over 11,000 clones, approximately 84% of them seen just once. The V and J genes are TRBV18 and TRBJ2-1; 7 nucleotides agree with TRBD2. Specimen: CXCR5- memory CD4+ T cells sorted from blood, collected on the day of influenza vaccination. This receptor was obtained from an adult who received the influenza vaccine. In DNA, the CDR3 is TGTGCCAGCTCACCTGGGGGGGCCTACAATGAGCAGTTCTTC. Its protein is CASSPGGAYNEQFF.